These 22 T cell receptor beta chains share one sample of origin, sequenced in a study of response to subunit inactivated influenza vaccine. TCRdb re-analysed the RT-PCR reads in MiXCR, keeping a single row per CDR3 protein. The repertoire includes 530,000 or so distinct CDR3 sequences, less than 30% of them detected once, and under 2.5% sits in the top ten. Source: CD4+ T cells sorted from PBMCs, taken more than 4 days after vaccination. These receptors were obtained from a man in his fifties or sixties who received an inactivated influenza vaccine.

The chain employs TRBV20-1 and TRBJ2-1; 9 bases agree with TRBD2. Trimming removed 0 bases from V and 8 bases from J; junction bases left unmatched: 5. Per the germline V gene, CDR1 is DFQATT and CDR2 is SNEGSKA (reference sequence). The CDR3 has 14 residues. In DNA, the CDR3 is TGCAGTGCTAGAGATTCACTAGCGGGCCATGAGCAGTTCTTC. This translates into CSARDSLAGHEQFF.

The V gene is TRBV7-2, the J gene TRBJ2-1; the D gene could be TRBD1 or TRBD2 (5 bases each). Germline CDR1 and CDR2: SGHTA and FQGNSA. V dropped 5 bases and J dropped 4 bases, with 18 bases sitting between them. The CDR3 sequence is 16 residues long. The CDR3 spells CASSSSRGPSYNEQFF. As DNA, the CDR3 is TGTGCCAGCAGCAGCAGCCGGGGCCCCTCGTACAATGAGCAGTTCTTC.

The DNA for the CDR3 is TGCAGTGCTAGGGCCGCTAGCTCAAACTACAATGAGCAGTTCTTC. The encoded protein is CSARAASSNYNEQFF. The chain couples TRBV20-1 to TRBJ2-1, with a possible D match to TRBD2 (5 bases). The germline V and J ends were trimmed by 3 bases and 3 bases, with 15 bases remaining between them. Germline values: CDR1 DFQATT, CDR2 SNEGSKA (reference sequence). This CDR3 is 15 amino acids long.

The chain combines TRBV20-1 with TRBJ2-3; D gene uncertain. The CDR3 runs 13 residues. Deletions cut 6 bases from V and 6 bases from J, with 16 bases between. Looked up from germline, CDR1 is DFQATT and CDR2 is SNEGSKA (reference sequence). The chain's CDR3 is CSAYLFRQDTQYF. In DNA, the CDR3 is TGCAGTGCCTACCTTTTCAGGCAGGATACGCAGTATTTT.

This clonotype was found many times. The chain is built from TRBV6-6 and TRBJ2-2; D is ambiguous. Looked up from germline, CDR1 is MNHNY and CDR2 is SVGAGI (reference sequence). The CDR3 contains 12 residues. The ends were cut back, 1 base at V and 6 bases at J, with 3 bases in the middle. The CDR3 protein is CASSYLAGELFF. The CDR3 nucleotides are TGTGCCAGCAGTTACTTGGCCGGGGAGCTGTTTTTT.

CDR3 loop: CASSRRQIAKNIQYF. The CDR3 DNA reads as TGTGCCAGCAGCCGAAGACAGATAGCCAAAAACATTCAGTACTTC. The V gene is TRBV7-2, the J gene TRBJ2-4; weak D call: TRBD1 (5 bases). V lost 5 bases and J lost 0, with 11 bases in between. Germline lookup yields CDR1 SGHTA and CDR2 FQGNSA. This CDR3 region has 15 residues.

The CDR3 region is CASSLPSGSKETQYF. DNA of the CDR3: TGTGCCAGCAGCTTACCCTCCGGCAGTAAAGAGACCCAGTACTTC. The rearrangement joins TRBV7-9 to TRBJ2-5; no reliable D call. Germline V CDR1 and CDR2: SEHNR, FQNEAQ (reference sequence). Between the trimmed V and J ends, which lost 2 bases and 3 bases, there was a span of 13 bases. The CDR3 loop spans 15 amino acids.

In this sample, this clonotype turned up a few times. The CDR3 sequence is CSVVVLDEQFF. The CDR3 DNA reads TGCAGCGTTGTTGTCCTCGATGAGCAGTTCTTC. The genes are TRBV29-1 and TRBJ2-1; D is ambiguous. The CDR3 runs to 11 residues. Trimming took 4 bases from V and 8 from J, leaving 9 bases between them. CDR1 and CDR2 (germline): SQVTM, ANQGSEA.

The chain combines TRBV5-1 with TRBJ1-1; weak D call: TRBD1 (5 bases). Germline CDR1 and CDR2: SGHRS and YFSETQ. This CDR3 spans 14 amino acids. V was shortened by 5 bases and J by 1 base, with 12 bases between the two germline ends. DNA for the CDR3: TGCGCCAGCAGGCCCGGACACCAGAACACTGAAGCTTTCTTT. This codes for CASRPGHQNTEAFF.

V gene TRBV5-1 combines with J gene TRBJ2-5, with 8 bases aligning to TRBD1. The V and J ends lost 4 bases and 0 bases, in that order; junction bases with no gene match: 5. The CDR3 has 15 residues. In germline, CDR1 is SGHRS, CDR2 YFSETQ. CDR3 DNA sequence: TGCGCCAGCAGCCTGGGACAGGCGTACCAAGAGACCCAGTACTTC. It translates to CASSLGQAYQETQYF.

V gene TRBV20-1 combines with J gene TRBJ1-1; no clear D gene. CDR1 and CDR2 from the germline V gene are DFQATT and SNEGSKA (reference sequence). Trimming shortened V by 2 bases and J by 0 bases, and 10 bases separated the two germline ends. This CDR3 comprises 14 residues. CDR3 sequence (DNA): TGCAGTGCTAGATCGGGCCGGATGAACACTGAAGCTTTCTTT. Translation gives CSARSGRMNTEAFF.

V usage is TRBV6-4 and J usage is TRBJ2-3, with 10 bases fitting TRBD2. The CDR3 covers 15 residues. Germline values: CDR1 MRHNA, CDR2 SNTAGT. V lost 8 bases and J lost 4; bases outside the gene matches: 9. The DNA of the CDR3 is TGTGCCAGCCAATTGGGGCTAGCGGGGGCAGATACGCAGTATTTT. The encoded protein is CASQLGLAGADTQYF.

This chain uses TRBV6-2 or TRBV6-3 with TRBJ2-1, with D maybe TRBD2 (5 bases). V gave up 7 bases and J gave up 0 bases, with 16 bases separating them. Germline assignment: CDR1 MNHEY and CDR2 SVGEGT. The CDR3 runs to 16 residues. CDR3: CASKSWIAGSYNEQFF. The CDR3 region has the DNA TGTGCCAGCAAGTCGTGGATTGCGGGCTCCTACAATGAGCAGTTCTTC.

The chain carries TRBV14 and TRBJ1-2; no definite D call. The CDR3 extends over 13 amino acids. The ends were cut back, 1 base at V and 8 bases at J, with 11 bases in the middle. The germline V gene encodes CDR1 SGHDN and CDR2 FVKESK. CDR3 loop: CASSQGGLSGYTF. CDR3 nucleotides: TGTGCCAGCAGCCAAGGCGGGCTCAGCGGCTACACCTTC.

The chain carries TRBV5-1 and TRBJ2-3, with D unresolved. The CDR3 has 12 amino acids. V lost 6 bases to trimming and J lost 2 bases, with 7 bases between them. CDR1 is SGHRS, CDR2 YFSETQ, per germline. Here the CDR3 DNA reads TGCGCCAGCAAGGGAAACACAGATACGCAGTATTTT. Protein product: CASKGNTDTQYF.

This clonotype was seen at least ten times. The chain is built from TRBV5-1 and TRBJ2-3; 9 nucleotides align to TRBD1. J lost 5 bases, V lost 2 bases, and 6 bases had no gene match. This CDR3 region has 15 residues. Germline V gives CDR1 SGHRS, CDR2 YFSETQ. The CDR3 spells CASSLQGAAVDTQYF. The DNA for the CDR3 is TGCGCCAGCAGCTTACAGGGGGCGGCGGTAGATACGCAGTATTTT.

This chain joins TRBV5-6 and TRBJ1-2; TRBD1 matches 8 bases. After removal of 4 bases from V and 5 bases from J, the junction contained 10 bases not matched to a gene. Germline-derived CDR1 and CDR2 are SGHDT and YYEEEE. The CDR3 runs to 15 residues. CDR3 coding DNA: TGTGCCAGCAGCGGTCGGGACAGGTCGACGTATGGCTACACCTTC. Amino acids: CASSGRDRSTYGYTF. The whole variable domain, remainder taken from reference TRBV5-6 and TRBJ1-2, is DAGVTQSPTHLIKTRGQQVTLRCSPKSGHDTVSWYQQALGQGPQFIFQYYEEEERQRGNFPDRFSGHQFPNYSSELNVNALLLGDSALYLCASSGRDRSTYGYTFGSGTRLTVV.

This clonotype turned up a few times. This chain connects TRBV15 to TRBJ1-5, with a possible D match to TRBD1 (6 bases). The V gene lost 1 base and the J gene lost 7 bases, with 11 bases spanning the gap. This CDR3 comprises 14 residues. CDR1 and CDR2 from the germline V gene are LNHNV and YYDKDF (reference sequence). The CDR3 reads CATSRAGATQPQHF. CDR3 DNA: TGTGCCACCAGCAGAGCAGGGGCCACCCAGCCCCAGCATTTT.

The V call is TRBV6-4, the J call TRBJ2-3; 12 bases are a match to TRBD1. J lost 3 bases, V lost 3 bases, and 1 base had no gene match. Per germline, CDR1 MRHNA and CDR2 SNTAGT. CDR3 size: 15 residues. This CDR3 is CASSEGQGATDTQYF. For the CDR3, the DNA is TGTGCCAGCAGTGAGGGACAGGGGGCGACAGATACGCAGTATTTT.

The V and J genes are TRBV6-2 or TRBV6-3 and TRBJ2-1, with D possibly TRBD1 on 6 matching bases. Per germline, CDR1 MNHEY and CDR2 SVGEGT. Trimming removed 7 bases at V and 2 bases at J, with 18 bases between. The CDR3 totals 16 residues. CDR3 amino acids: CASIPITGYPYNEQFF. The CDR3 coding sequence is TGTGCCAGCATCCCAATTACAGGGTACCCCTACAATGAGCAGTTCTTC.

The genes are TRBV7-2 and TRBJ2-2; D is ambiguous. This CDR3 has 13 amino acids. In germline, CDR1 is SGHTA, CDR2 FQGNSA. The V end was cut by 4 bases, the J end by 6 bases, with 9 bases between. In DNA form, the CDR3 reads TGTGCCAGCAGCTCCCTAGTGCCCGGGGAGCTGTTTTTT. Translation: CASSSLVPGELFF.

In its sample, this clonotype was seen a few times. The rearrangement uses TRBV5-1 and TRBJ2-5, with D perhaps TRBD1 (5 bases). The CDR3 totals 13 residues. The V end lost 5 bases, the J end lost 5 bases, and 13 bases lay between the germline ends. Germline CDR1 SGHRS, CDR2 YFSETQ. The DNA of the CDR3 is TGCGCCAGCAGACGGCAGGGTGTGGAGACCCAGTACTTC. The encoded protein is CASRRQGVETQYF. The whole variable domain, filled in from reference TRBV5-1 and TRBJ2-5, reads KAGVTQTPRYLIKTRGQQVTLSCSPISGHRSVSWYQQTPGQGLQFLFEYFSETQRNKGNFPGRFSGRQFSNSRSEMNVSTLELGDSALYLCASRRQGVETQYFGPGTRLLVL.